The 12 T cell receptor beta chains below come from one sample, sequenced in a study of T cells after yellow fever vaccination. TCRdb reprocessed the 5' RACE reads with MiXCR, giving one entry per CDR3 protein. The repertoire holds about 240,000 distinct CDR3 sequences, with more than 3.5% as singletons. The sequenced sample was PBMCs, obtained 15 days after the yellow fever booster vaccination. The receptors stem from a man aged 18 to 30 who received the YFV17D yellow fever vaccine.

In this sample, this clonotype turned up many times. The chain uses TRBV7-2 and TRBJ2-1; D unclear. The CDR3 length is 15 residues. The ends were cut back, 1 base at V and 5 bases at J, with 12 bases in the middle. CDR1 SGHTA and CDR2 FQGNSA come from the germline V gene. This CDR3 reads CASSLGDFLNNEQFF. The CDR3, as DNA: TGTGCCAGCAGCTTAGGAGACTTTCTAAACAATGAGCAGTTCTTC.

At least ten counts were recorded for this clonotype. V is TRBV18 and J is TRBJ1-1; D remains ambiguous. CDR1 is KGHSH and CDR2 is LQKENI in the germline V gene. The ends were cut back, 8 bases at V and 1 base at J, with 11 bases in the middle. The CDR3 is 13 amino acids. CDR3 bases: TGTGCCAGCAGCCCCGCGGGGAACACTGAAGCTTTCTTT. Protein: CASSPAGNTEAFF.

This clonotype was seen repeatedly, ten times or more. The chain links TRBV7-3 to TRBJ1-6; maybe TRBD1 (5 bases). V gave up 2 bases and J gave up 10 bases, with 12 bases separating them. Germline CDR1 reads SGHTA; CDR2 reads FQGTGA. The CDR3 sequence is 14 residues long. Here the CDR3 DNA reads TGTGCCAGCAGCTTACGGCAGGGTTCGTCACCCCTCCACTTT. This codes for CASSLRQGSSPLHF.

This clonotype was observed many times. The CDR3 here is CASSLRAGGTNEQFF. The CDR3 nucleotides read TGTGCCAGCAGCCTTCGGGCGGGGGGAACCAATGAGCAGTTCTTC. The chain couples TRBV7-2 to TRBJ2-1, with TRBD2 matching over 8 bases. The trim removed 5 bases at V and 6 bases at J, leaving 9 bases unmatched. The germline CDR1 and CDR2 sequences are SGHTA and FQGNSA. There are 15 residues in the CDR3.

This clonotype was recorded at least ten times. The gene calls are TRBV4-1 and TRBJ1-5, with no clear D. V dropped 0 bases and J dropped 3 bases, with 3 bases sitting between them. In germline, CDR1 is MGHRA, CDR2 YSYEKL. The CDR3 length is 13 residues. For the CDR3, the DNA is TGCGCCAGCAGCCAAGACCCCAATCAGCCCCAGCATTTT. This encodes CASSQDPNQPQHF.

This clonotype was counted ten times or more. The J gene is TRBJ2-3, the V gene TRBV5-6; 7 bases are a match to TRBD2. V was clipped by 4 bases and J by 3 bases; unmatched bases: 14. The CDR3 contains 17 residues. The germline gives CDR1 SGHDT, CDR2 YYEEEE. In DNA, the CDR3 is TGTGCCAGCAGCCCACGGGGCGCGGGGGTTAAAACAGATACGCAGTATTTT. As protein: CASSPRGAGVKTDTQYF.

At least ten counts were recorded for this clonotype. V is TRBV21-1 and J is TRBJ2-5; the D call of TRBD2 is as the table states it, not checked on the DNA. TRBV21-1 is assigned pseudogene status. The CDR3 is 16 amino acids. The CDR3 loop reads CASSKGTSGGQETQYF. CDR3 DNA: TGTGCCAGCAGCAAAGGGACTAGCGGGGGGCAAGAGACCCAGTACTTC.

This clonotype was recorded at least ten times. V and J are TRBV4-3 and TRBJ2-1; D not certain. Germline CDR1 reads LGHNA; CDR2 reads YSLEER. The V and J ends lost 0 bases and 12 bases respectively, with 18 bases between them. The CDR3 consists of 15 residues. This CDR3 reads CASSQDRANSWGQFF. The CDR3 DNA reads TGCGCCAGCAGCCAAGATCGGGCCAACTCCTGGGGGCAGTTCTTC.

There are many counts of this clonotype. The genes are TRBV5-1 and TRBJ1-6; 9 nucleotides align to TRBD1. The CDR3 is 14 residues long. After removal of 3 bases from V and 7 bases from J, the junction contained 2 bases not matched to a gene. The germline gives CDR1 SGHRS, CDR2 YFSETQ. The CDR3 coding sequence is TGCGCCAGCAGCTCGGGGACAGGGAATTCACCCCTCCACTTT. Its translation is CASSSGTGNSPLHF.

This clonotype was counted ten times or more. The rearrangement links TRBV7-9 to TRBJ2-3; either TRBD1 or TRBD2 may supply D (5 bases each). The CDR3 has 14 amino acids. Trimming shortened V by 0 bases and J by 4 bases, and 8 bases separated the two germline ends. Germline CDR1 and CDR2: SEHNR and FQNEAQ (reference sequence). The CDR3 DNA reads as TGTGCCAGCAGCTTAGCGGGGGTGTCAGATACGCAGTATTTT. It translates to CASSLAGVSDTQYF.

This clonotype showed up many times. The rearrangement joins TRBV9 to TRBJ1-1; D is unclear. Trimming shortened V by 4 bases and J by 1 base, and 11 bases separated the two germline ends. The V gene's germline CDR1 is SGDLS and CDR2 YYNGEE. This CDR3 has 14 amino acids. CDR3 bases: TGTGCCAGCAGCTTGGGGTCCTCGAACACTGAAGCTTTCTTT. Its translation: CASSLGSSNTEAFF.

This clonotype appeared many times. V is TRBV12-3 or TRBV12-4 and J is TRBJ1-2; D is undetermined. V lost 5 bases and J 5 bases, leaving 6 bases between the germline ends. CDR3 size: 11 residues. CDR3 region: CASSRSYGYTF. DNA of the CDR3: TGTGCCAGCAGTCGATCTTATGGCTACACCTTC.